This T cell receptor (beta chain) appears in the sequencing data of a study of blood T cell repertoires in COVID-19. Study-level background: COVID-19 samples, acute and convalescent, were from the United States, Italy and Spain. PBMCs, B-cell-depleted T cells, or T cells provided the cDNA or gDNA that made up the material.

The germline CDR1 and CDR2 sequences are SGHTA and FQGNSA. The length of the CDR3 is 17 residues. V was clipped by 4 bases and J by 7 bases; unmatched bases: 14. Original processing methods: Reference gene primer amplification gave nucleated cell count estimates. The repertoire was sequenced with immunoSEQ multiplex PCR; TCRdb's copy has only in-frame clones and lacks some. V and J calls and clone size are as listed in that table; D and trimming were resolved from the DNA. The sample has 130,000 or so clones, approximately 80% seen once. Sequencing was done on a sample of peripheral blood. This chain connects TRBV7-2 to TRBJ2-1, with TRBD2 identical over 9 bases. This clonotype was obtained from a human donor in a cohort sampled during active COVID-19. The CDR3 nucleotides read TGTGCCAGCAGCTGGGGGGGAGGCGGGAGGGCCGGGAATGAGCAGTTCTTC. This gives the protein CASSWGGGGRAGNEQFF. Filled out from reference TRBV7-2 and TRBJ2-1, the complete variable domain reads GAGVSQSPSNKVTEKGKDVELRCDPISGHTALYWYRQSLGQGLEFLIYFQGNSAPDKSGLPSDRFSAERTGGSVSTLTIQRTQQEDSAVYLCASSWGGGGRAGNEQFFGPGTRLTVL.